This entry is about one T cell receptor (beta chain). The PCR made use of 60 Vbeta and 13 Jbeta primers. Assay used: immunoSEQ multiplex PCR; TCRdb lists only in-frame clones, some missing. The sample includes about 50,000 clones, 72% of them seen just once. The entry originates in a study of cytomegalovirus exposure and HLA in healthy donors. Each donor was healthy, and each was a bone marrow donor. The CDR3 is 14 amino acids. V was cut by 3 bases and J by 4 bases, with 13 bases left in between. In germline, CDR1 is SGHTS, CDR2 YDEGEE. This clonotype was obtained from a woman aged 45-59 years in good health and CMV-seronegative. This rearrangement joins TRBV5-8 to TRBJ1-2, with D perhaps TRBD1 (5 bases). Sequencing used PBMCs. CDR3 sequence reads: CASSWGGGSYGYTF. DNA for the CDR3: TGTGCCAGCAGCTGGGGCGGGGGTAGCTATGGCTACACCTTC.